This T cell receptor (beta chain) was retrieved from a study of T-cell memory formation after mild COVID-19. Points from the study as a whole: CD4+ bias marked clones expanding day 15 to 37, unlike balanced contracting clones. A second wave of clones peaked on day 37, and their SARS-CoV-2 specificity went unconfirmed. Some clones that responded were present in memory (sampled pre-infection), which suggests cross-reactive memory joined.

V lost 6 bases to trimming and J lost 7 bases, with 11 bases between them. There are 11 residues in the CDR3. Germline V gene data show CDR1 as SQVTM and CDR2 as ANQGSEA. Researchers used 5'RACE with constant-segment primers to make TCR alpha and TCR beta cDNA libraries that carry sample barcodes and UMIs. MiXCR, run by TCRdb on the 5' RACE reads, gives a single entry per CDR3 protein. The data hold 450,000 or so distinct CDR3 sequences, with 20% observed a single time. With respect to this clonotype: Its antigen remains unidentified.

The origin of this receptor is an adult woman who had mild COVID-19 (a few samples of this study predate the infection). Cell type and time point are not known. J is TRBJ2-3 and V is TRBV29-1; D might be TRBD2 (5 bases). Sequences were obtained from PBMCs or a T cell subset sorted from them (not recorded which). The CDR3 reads CSVATGYTQYF. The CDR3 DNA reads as TGCAGCGTCGCTACGGGATATACGCAGTATTTT.